The T cell receptor (beta chain) under discussion was sequenced for a study of resident and recirculating memory T cells in vitiligo. Across the study: Whole samples, not sorted cells, were homogenized and used for genomic DNA extraction.

Germline V lookup: CDR1 MNHEY, CDR2 SVGAGI. Trimming shortened V by 4 bases and J by 2 bases, and 8 bases separated the two germline ends. The CDR3 runs 13 residues. The assay was immunoSEQ multiplex PCR, and TCRdb's table has in-frame clones only and misses some. The sample has around 70,000 clones; about nine tenths are singletons. Patients' lesions had not changed for the previous 6 months. Patients had to be free of confetti depigmentation, indicating active vitiligo. This sequence was found in a male donor with vitiligo. The material sequenced was blood. The chain has TRBV6-5 and TRBJ1-2, with a weak D call TRBD1 (6 bases). DNA for the CDR3: TGTGCCAGCAGTTCTACAGGGAACTATGGCTACACCTTC. The encoded protein is CASSSTGNYGYTF.